The rows below give T cell receptor beta chains drawn from one sample of a study of T cells in Graves' hyperthyroidism and ophthalmopathy. MiXCR, applied by TCRdb to the multiplex PCR reads, yields one record per CDR3 protein. The sample holds 450,000 to 700,000 distinct CDR3 sequences, approximately 44% seen once. Sequencing was carried out using peripheral blood or thyroid tissue (not recorded which). Source of these receptors: an adult woman with Graves' disease, either hyperthyroidism or ophthalmopathy (not recorded which). Each CDR3 is given with its conserved first and last residue.

v_call	j_call	cdr3_aa
TRBV5-1	TRBJ2-5	CASSLREAQETQYF
TRBV28	TRBJ1-5	CASSLNQNQPQHF
TRBV6-1	TRBJ1-4	CASSEAQIINEKLFF
TRBV29-1	TRBJ1-4	CSVEGGQVHRELFF
TRBV7-2	TRBJ1-6	CASRSDRDSTKSPLHF
TRBV2	TRBJ1-2	CASSPSARVFGYTF
TRBV6-4	TRBJ2-7	CASSPRAGSSYEQYF
TRBV20-1	TRBJ1-2	CSARDPAGTDRGGYTF
TRBV25-1	TRBJ2-7	CTSREGAGGYEQYF
TRBV18	TRBJ2-7	CASSPDHEQYF
TRBV4-1	TRBJ2-2	CASSPRTGTNTGELFF
TRBV12-3/TRBV12-4	TRBJ1-5	CASSLLAANQPQHF
TRBV15	TRBJ2-7	CATSRDFRRDEQYF
TRBV2	TRBJ1-5	CASKQGISGDQPQHF
TRBV2	TRBJ1-2	CASSEAGSNYGYTF
TRBV10-3	TRBJ2-5	CAISEEGFTETQYF
TRBV7-9	TRBJ2-2	CASTLGIALNIGELFF
TRBV7-2	TRBJ2-7	CASTRGSYEQYF
TRBV20-1	TRBJ1-4	CSAAGTEKLFF
TRBV3-1	TRBJ1-4	CASSHRGLGANEKLFF
TRBV29-1	TRBJ2-7	CSVGQGTYEQYF
TRBV7-8	TRBJ1-1	CASSLIVGTEAFF
TRBV5-4	TRBJ2-5	CASSPSPGEPQYF
TRBV7-2	TRBJ2-7	CASSLASGQTYEQYF
TRBV30	TRBJ1-2	CAWSPGQYNYGYTF